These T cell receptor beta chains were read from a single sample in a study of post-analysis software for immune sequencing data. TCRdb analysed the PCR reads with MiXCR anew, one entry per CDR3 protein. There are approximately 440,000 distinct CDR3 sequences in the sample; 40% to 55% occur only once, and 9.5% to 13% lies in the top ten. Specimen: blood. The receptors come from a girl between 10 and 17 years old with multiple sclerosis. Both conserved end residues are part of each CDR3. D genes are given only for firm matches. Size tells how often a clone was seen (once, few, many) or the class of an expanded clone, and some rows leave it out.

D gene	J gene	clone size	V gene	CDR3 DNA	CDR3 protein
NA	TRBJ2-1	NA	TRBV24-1	TGTGCCACCAGTGATCCAGAAACTAGCCCCTACAATGAGCAGTTCTTC	CATSDPETSPYNEQFF
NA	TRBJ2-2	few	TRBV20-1	TGCAGTGCTAGTGCGGGCAGCCCAAAGCCCGGGGAGCTGTTTTTT	CSASAGSPKPGELFF
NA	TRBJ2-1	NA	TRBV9	TGTGCCAGCAGCGTAGATCCAGCGGAATCCTACAATGAGCAGTTCTTC	CASSVDPAESYNEQFF
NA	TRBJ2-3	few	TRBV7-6	TGTGCCAGCAGCATAACGGTTAGCACGGATACGCAGTATTTT	CASSITVSTDTQYF
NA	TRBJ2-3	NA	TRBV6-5	TGTGCCAGCAGTTACTCAGACAGAAGAGATACGCAGTATTTT	CASSYSDRRDTQYF
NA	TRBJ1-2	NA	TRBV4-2	TGTGCCAGCAGCCAAGAAACTTATCAACAGCAAACCAACTATGGCTACACCTTC	CASSQETYQQQTNYGYTF
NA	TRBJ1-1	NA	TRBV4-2	TGTGCCAGCACCCCTCAAACAGGGAACACTGAAGCTTTCTTT	CASTPQTGNTEAFF
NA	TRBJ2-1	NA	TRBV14	TGTGCCAACAGCCAAGTACAGGGAGCATGGAATGAGCAGTTCTTC	CANSQVQGAWNEQFF
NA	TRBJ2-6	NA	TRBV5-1	TGCGCCAGCAGTCCCATAGAGCTCTCTGGGGCCAACGTCCTGACTTTC	CASSPIELSGANVLTF
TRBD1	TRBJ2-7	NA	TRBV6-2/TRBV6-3	TGTGTCAGCAGCCCCGGACAGGTCTACGAGCAGTACTTC	CVSSPGQVYEQYF
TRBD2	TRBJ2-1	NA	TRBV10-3	TGTGCCATCAGCTCCTTAGCGGCAACTAGCGGGAGTATGATGAGCTACAATGAGCAGTTCTTC	CAISSLAATSGSMMSYNEQFF
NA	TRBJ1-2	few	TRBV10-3	TGTGCCATCAGTGAGACCGATCGACAGGCCCAAAGGGGCTACACCTTC	CAISETDRQAQRGYTF
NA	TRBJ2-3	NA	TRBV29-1	TGCAGCGTTCCCTCTGGGCGGACAGATACGCAGTATTTT	CSVPSGRTDTQYF
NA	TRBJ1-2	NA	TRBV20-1	TGCAGTGCCCATGAGGGGGCTAACTATGGCTACACCTTC	CSAHEGANYGYTF
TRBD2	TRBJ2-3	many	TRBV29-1	TGCAGCGCCCTAGCGGGAGGGCACACAGATACGCAGTATTTT	CSALAGGHTDTQYF
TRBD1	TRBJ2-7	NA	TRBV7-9	TGTGCCAGCAGCTTACAACGACAGGGGCTAATCTACGAGCAGTACTTC	CASSLQRQGLIYEQYF
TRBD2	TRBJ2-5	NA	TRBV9	TGTGCCAGCAGCCCGCAAGGGGGTAGCGGGAGCCCCGCTCGAGAGACCCAGTACTTC	CASSPQGGSGSPARETQYF
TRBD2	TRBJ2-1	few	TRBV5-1	TGCGCCAGCAGCACTAGCGGTGCCTACAGTGAGCAGTTCTTC	CASSTSGAYSEQFF
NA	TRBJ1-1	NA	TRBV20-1	TGCAGTGCCCCCGGGGCGACCTCTGAAGCTTTCTTT	CSAPGATSEAFF
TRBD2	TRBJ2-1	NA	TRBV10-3	TGTACCATCAGTGAGTCGGCACTAGCGCGATACAATGAGCAGTTCTTC	CTISESALARYNEQFF
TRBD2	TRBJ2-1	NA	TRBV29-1	TGCAGCGTCGCCGGGACTAGCGTTCTCAATGAGCAGTTCTTC	CSVAGTSVLNEQFF
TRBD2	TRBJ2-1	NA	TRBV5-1	TGCGCCAGCAGCTCCCGGGTAGCGGGAGATATTGGTGAGCAGTTCTTC	CASSSRVAGDIGEQFF
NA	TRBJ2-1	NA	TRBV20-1	TGCAGGGCGTATACAGGGTACAATGAGCAGTTCTTC	CRAYTGYNEQFF
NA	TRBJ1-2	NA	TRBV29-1	TGCAGCGTTGATCGGGCAGAGAACTATGGCTACACCTTC	CSVDRAENYGYTF
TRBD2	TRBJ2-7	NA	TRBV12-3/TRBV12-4	TGTGCCAGCAGCCAGTCACTAGCGGGGAGCTCCTACGAGCAGTACTTC	CASSQSLAGSSYEQYF
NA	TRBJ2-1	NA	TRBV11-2	TGTGCCAGCAGCCCGTGGGCTAGCGAACACAATGAGCAGTTCTTC	CASSPWASEHNEQFF
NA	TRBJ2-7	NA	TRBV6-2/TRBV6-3	TGTGCCAGCAGTTACTCGGCAGCCAGCTCCTACGAGCAGTACTTC	CASSYSAASSYEQYF
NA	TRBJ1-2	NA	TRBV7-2	TGTGCCAGCAGCTTAGGTTCGGGACAATTAACCTATGGCTACACCTTC	CASSLGSGQLTYGYTF
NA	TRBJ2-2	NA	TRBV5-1	TGCGCCAGCAGTCCCGGGACCCCCAGAACCGGGGAGCTGTTTTTT	CASSPGTPRTGELFF
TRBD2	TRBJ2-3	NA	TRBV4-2	TGTGCCAGCAGCCAAGATGCCCAATTGCTAGCGGGAATACTAACAGATACGCAGTATTTT	CASSQDAQLLAGILTDTQYF
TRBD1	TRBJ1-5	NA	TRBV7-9	TGTGCCAGCAGCTATACAGGGGATCAGCCCCAGCATTTT	CASSYTGDQPQHF
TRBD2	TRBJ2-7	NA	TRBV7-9	TGTGCCAGCAGCCTAACCGGGACTAGCGACTCCTACGAGCAGTACTTC	CASSLTGTSDSYEQYF
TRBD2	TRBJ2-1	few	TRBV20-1	TGCAGTGCTCCTCCTCCGGGACTAGCGGCCTACAATGAGCAGTTCTTC	CSAPPPGLAAYNEQFF
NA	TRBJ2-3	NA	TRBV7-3	TGTGCCAGCAGCCCCCACAGTCAGGGGCTCACAGATACGCAGTATTTT	CASSPHSQGLTDTQYF
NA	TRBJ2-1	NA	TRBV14	TGTGCCAGCAGCCAGTCCCCGGGTCGGGGTGAGCAGTTCTTC	CASSQSPGRGEQFF
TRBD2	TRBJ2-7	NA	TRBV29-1	TGCAGCGTTTCTCCGGGACTAGCGGATTACGAGCAGTACTTC	CSVSPGLADYEQYF
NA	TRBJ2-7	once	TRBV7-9	TGTGCCAGCAGCTTTGAGGGTGCCCTCGACGAGCAGTACTTC	CASSFEGALDEQYF
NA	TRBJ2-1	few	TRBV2	TGTGCCAGCGGACTTGGTGAGCAGTTCTTC	CASGLGEQFF
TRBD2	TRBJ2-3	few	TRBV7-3	TGTGCCAGCAGCTTAAATAGCGGGAGTCGTCTAGATACGCAGTATTTT	CASSLNSGSRLDTQYF
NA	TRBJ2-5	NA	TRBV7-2	TGTGCCAGCAGCTCGTCCCGTTCTGGGTTCGGCTTCGGGACCCAGTACTTC	CASSSSRSGFGFGTQYF
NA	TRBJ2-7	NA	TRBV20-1	TGCAGTGCTAGTTGTGGGGGTAGCTCCTACGAGCAGTACTTC	CSASCGGSSYEQYF